The present T cell receptor (beta chain) was sequenced within a study of blood T cell repertoires in COVID-19. Study at large: From T cells, B-cell-depleted T cells, or PBMCs came the material, which was cDNA or gDNA.

Clones were read by immunoSEQ multiplex PCR, and TCRdb kept only the in-frame ones, dropping some. The sample shows 210,000 or so clones, about 92% of them seen only once. What was sequenced was peripheral blood. The receptor comes from a man younger than 40 with acute or convalescent COVID-19.

In nucleotides, the CDR3 is TGTGCCAGCAGCTCTACAGGGGTCGGCTACACCTTC. It yields the protein CASSSTGVGYTF. The rearrangement uses TRBV21-1 and TRBJ1-2; the table's D call, TRBD1, was not checked against the DNA. TRBV21-1 is labeled a pseudogene. CDR3 size: 12 residues.